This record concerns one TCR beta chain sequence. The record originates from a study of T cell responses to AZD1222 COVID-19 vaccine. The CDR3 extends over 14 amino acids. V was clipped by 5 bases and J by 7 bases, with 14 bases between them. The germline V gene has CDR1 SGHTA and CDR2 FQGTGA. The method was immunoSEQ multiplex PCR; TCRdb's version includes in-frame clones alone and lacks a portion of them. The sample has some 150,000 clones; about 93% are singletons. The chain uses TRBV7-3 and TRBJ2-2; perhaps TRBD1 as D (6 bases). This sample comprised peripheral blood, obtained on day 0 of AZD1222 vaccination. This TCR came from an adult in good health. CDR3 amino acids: CASSEAGVGGELFF. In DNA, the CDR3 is TGTGCCAGCAGCGAAGCAGGGGTCGGCGGGGAGCTGTTTTTT.